This paragraph covers one T cell receptor beta chain sequence. Its target is unknown. The data are from a study of cytomegalovirus exposure and HLA in healthy donors. In the PCR, 60 Vbeta and 13 Jbeta primers were used. Per the original data handling: A later analysis tallied 65 million to 85 million unique TCR beta chains, approximately 11 million of them shared. Profiling relied on immunoSEQ multiplex PCR, and the TCRdb table lists in-frame clones only, not all of them. The DNA gave D and trimming, while V, J and clone size come from that table. The top ten clones hold about 4.2% of a sample with 25,000 to 30,000 clones, 70% of them seen once. Study results and limitations: 87-base-pair reads could not separate some V segments, including TRBV6-2 and TRBV6-3.

CDR1 is MNHEY and CDR2 is SVGAGI in the germline V gene. This CDR3 comprises 15 residues. The junction had 11 bases not matched to a gene; V was cut back by 5 bases and J by 8 bases. The chain has TRBV6-5 and TRBJ2-1, with TRBD2 matching 8 bases. This receptor was taken from a woman aged 50 to 65 in good health and CMV-seronegative. Sequenced input: PBMCs. Here the CDR3 reads CASSTTGGEGYEQFF. The CDR3 DNA reads as TGTGCCAGCAGTACAACCGGGGGGGAGGGCTATGAGCAGTTCTTC.